Listed here are 8 T cell receptor beta chains from one sample, sequenced in a study of T cell responses to AZD1222 COVID-19 vaccine. Assay: immunoSEQ multiplex PCR; the TCRdb copy retains only in-frame clones and omits some. The data hold around 130,000 clones, with about 94% observed a single time. Sequenced here: peripheral blood, sampled on day 0 of AZD1222 vaccination. Receptors originate from an adult in good health.

This clone was seen only once. The chain carries TRBV25-1 and TRBJ1-2; TRBD1 matches 8 bases. After removal of 2 bases from V and 1 base from J, the junction contained 6 bases not matched to a gene. CDR1 is MGHDK, CDR2 SYGVNS, per germline. The CDR3 totals 16 residues. The CDR3 spells CASSEGGTGFNYGYTF. CDR3 nucleotides: TGTGCCAGCAGTGAAGGGGGGACAGGTTTTAACTATGGCTACACCTTC.

The V gene is TRBV2, the J gene TRBJ1-2, with a tentative D call TRBD1 (5 bases). Germline assignment: CDR1 SNHLY and CDR2 FYNNEI. This CDR3 comprises 14 residues. V was trimmed by 3 bases and J by 3 bases, leaving 11 bases between them. The CDR3 is CASSESTTDYGYTF. For the CDR3, the DNA is TGTGCCAGCAGTGAGAGTACGACAGACTATGGCTACACCTTC.

This chain joins TRBV4-3 and TRBJ1-6; unclear D gene. The germline V gene has CDR1 LGHNA and CDR2 YSLEER. Between the trimmed V and J ends, which lost 0 bases and 6 bases, there was a span of 6 bases. This CDR3 is 14 amino acids long. CDR3 nucleotides: TGCGCCAGCAGCCAAGATTTCGCTAATTCACCCCTCCACTTT. Its translation: CASSQDFANSPLHF.

The chain combines TRBV5-1 with TRBJ1-2; TRBD1 might be the D (5 bases). The ends were cut back, 0 bases at V and 2 bases at J, with 11 bases in the middle. Per germline, CDR1 SGHRS and CDR2 YFSETQ. This CDR3 comprises 15 residues. DNA for the CDR3: TGCGCCAGCAGCTTGGAGCAGGGAAAGAACTATGGCTACACCTTC. It encodes CASSLEQGKNYGYTF.

The table lists this clone with a count of one. CDR3 in amino acids: CASGRDGASPLHF. The CDR3, as DNA: TGCGCCAGCGGCCGGGACGGAGCTTCACCCCTCCACTTT. The genes are TRBV5-1 and TRBJ1-6; D is perhaps TRBD1 (5 bases). The germline gives CDR1 SGHRS, CDR2 YFSETQ. The CDR3 is made up of 13 amino acids. The V and J ends lost 7 bases and 9 bases respectively, with 14 bases between them.

This chain uses TRBV19 with TRBJ2-7; 7 bases agree with TRBD2. V dropped 6 bases and J dropped 2; count of bases not matched to a gene: 10. This CDR3 region has 15 residues. The germline gives CDR1 LNHDA, CDR2 SQIVND (reference sequence). This CDR3 is CASSNPRGLTYEQYF. The CDR3 bases are TGTGCCAGTAGCAACCCCCGGGGACTAACCTACGAGCAGTACTTC.

The chain recombines TRBV6-6 with TRBJ1-2, with 8 bases lining up with TRBD1. CDR1 and CDR2 (germline): MNHNY, SVGAGI (reference sequence). The CDR3 consists of 13 residues. The junction had 3 bases not matched to a gene; V was cut back by 5 bases and J by 4 bases. The CDR3 is CASSTGQAYGYTF. CDR3 coding DNA: TGTGCCAGCAGTACGGGACAGGCCTATGGCTACACCTTC.

V is TRBV12-5 and J is TRBJ2-1; D not certain. Trimming shortened V by 3 bases and J by 0 bases, and 6 bases separated the two germline ends. CDR1 is LGHNT and CDR2 is FRNRAP in the germline V gene. CDR3 size: 14 residues. The CDR3 nucleotides are TGTGCTAGTGGTTTCCAGAGCTCCTACAATGAGCAGTTCTTC. It encodes CASGFQSSYNEQFF. Together with reference TRBV12-5 and TRBJ2-1, the CDR3 gives the full variable domain: DARVTQTPRHKVTEMGQEVTMRCQPILGHNTVFWYRQTMMQGLELLAYFRNRAPLDDSGMPKDRFSAEMPDATLATLKIQPSEPRDSAVYFCASGFQSSYNEQFFGPGTRLTVL.